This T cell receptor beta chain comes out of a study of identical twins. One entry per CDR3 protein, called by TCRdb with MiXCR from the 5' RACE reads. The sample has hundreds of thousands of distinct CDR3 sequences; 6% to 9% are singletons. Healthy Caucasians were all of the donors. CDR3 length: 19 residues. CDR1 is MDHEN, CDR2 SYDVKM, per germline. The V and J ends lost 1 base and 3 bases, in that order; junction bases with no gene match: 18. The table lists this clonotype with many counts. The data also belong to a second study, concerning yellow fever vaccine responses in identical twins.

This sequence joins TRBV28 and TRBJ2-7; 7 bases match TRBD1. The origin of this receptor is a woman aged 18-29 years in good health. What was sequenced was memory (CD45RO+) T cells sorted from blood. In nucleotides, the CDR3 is TGTGCCAGCAGTTTATCTCGCCGTAAGGAAACGGGACAGCTCTACGAGCAGTACTTC. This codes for CASSLSRRKETGQLYEQYF.